The source of this TCR beta chain is a study of CD8 T cells in ankylosing spondylitis. Study-level findings and limits: A TCR beta motif of fewer than ten highly homologous variants seemed to mark ankylosing spondylitis blood. According to the report, clones linked to the disease were significantly enriched in matched synovial fluid samples taken from ankylosing spondylitis patients. In peripheral blood, disease-linked CD8+ clones occurred at relatively low frequencies.

Using quantitative 5'-RACE with molecular barcodes, the authors made TCR beta libraries. TCRdb used MiXCR to reprocess the 5' RACE reads, holding one entry per CDR3 protein. This table holds nearly 250,000 distinct CDR3 sequences, around 32% found once. Remarks on this clonotype: Its antigen is unknown.

Source material: blood, either unsorted or a sorted T cell fraction (not recorded which). The source is a male donor with ankylosing spondylitis or in good health (not recorded which).

CDR3 nucleotide sequence: TGTGCCAGCAGTTTTTTTGGGATACCCTCCTACGAGCAGTACTTC. As protein: CASSFFGIPSYEQYF. V usage is TRBV12-3 or TRBV12-4 and J usage is TRBJ2-7; no clear D gene. CDR3 length: 15 amino acids. Trimming left V 3 bases short and J 0 bases short, with 12 bases between.